The following is a T cell receptor (beta chain) sequence with its context. The data were taken from a study of neurological immune-mediated disorders. TCRdb reprocessed the 5' RACE reads with MiXCR, giving one entry per CDR3 protein. The table records some 78,000 distinct CDR3 sequences, about 5.5% of them present only once. CDR1 and CDR2 from the germline V gene are SGHKS and YYEKEE (reference sequence). This CDR3 is built from 17 residues. V was shortened by 1 base and J by 6 bases, with 20 bases between the two germline ends. This clonotype was sampled from a woman in her 30s with multiple sclerosis. The V call is TRBV5-5, the J call TRBJ2-1, with a weak D call TRBD1 (6 bases). The sample consisted of PBMCs. CDR3 sequence reads: CASSLSGWSRGGNEQFF. For the CDR3, the DNA is TGTGCCAGCAGCTTGTCAGGCTGGAGCCGAGGGGGCAATGAGCAGTTCTTC.